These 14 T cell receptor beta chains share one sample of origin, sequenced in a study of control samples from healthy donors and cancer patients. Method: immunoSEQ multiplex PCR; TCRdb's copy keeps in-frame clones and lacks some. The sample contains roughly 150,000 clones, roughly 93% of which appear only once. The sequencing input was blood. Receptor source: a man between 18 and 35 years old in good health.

The CDR3 DNA reads TGTGCCAGCAGTCCTCGGACTAGCGGGTTGTGGGGCAATGAGCAGTTCTTC. Residues: CASSPRTSGLWGNEQFF. This sequence joins TRBV6-6 and TRBJ2-1; 11 nucleotides align to TRBD2. Germline V gives CDR1 MNHNY, CDR2 SVGAGI (reference sequence). The CDR3 contains 17 residues. J lost 6 bases, V lost 5 bases, and 12 bases had no gene match.

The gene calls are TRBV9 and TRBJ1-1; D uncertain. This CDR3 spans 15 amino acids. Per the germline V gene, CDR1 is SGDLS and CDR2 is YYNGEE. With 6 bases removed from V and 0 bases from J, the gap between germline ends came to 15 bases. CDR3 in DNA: TGTGCCAGCACCCCCTTTCTTTCGTTGAACACTGAAGCTTTCTTT. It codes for CASTPFLSLNTEAFF. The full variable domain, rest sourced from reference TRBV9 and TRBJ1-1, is DSGVTQTPKHLITATGQRVTLRCSPRSGDLSVYWYQQSLDQGLQFLIQYYNGEERAKGNILERFSAQQFPDLHSELNLSSLELGDSALYFCASTPFLSLNTEAFFGQGTRLTVV.

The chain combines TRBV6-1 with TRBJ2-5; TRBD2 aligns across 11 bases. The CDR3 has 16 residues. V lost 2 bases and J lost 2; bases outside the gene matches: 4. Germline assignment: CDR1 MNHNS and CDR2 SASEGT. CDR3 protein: CASSERTSGFQETQYF. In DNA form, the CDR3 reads TGTGCCAGCAGTGAACGGACTAGCGGGTTTCAAGAGACCCAGTACTTC.

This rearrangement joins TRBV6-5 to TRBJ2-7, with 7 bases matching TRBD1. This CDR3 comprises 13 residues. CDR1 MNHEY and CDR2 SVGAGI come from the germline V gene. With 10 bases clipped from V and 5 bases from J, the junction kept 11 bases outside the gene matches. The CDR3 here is CATATGFPNEQYF. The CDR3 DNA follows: TGTGCCACCGCGACAGGGTTTCCGAACGAGCAGTACTTC.

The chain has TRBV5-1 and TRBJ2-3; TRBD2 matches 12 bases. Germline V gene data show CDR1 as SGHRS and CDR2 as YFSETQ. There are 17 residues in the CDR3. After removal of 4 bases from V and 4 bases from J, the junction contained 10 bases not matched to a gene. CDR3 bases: TGCGCCAGCAGCAGCGTGCTAGCGGGAGGGCCGCCAGATACGCAGTATTTT. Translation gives CASSSVLAGGPPDTQYF.

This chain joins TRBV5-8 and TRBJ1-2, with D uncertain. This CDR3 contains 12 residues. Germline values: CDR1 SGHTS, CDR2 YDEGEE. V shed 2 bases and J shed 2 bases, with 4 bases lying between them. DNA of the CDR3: TGTGCCAGCAGCTTCAGAAACTATGGCTACACCTTC. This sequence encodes CASSFRNYGYTF.

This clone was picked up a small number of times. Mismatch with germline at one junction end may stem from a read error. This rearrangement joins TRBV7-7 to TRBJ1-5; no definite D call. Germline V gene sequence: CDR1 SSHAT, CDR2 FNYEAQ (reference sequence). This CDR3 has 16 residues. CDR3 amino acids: CASSPGRIYSNQPQHF. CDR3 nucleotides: TGTGCTAGCAGCCCAGGACGGATTTATAGCAATCAGCCCCAGCATTTT.

For the CDR3, the DNA is TGCGCCAGCAGCCAAGATTTAGCGGGAGGCCCCGGTACGCAGTATTTT. Translating gives CASSQDLAGGPGTQYF. V is TRBV4-3 and J is TRBJ2-3; TRBD2 aligns across 10 bases. CDR3 size: 16 residues. Germline trimming cut 0 bases from V and 8 bases from J; bases unmatched to any gene: 8. Germline V gene lookup returns CDR1 LGHNA and CDR2 YSLEER.

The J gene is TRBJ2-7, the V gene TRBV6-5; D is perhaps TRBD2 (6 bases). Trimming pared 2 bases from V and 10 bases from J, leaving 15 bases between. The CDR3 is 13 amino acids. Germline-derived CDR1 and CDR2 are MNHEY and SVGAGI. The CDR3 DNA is TGTGCCAGCAGTTACGGGGACTCTACCAATCAGTACTTC. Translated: CASSYGDSTNQYF.

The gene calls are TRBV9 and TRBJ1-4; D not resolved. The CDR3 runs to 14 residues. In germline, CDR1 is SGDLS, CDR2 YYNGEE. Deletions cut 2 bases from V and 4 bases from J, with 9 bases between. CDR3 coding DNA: TGTGCCAGCAGCGTGGGCCCAGATAATGAAAAACTGTTTTTT. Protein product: CASSVGPDNEKLFF.

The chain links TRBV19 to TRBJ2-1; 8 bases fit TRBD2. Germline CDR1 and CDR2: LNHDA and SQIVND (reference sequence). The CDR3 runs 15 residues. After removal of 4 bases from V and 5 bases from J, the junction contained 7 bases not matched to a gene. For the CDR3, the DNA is TGTGCCAGTAGTACCCTACTAGCGGAACACAATGAGCAGTTCTTC. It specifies CASSTLLAEHNEQFF.

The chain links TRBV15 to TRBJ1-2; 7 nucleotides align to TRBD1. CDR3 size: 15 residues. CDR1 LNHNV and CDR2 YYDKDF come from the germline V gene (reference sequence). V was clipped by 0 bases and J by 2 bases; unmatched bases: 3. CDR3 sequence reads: CATSRERDRNYGYTF. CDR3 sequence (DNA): TGTGCCACCAGCAGAGAGCGGGACAGAAACTATGGCTACACCTTC.

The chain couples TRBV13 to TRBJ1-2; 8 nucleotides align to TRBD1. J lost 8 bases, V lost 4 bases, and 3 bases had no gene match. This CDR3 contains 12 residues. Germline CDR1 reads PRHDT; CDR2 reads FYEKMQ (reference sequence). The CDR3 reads CASSSGQGGYTF. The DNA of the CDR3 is TGTGCCAGCAGCTCCGGACAGGGCGGCTACACCTTC.

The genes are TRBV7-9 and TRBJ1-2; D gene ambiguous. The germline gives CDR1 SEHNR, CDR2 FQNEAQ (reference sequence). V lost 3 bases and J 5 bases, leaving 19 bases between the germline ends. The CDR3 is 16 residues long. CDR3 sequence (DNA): TGTGCCAGCAGCTTTAGTGATAGCGAGGCGTTATATGGCTACACCTTC. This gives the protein CASSFSDSEALYGYTF. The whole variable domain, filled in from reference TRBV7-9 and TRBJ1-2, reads DTGVSQNPRHKITKRGQNVTFRCDPISEHNRLYWYRQTLGQGPEFLTYFQNEAQLEKSRLLSDRFSAERPKGSFSTLEIQRTEQGDSAMYLCASSFSDSEALYGYTFGSGTRLTVV.